This T cell receptor beta chain was retrieved from a study of T cells in Graves' hyperthyroidism and ophthalmopathy. Study-level points and caveats: A model of 13 V-J features distinguished ophthalmopathy from stable hyperthyroidism.

TCR beta CDR3 regions were amplified from RNA. A set of HTBI primers served as the primers for a first-round RT-PCR of the TCR CDR3. TCRdb passed the multiplex PCR reads through MiXCR, listing each CDR3 protein once. The table shows some 400,000 distinct CDR3 sequences, with roughly 13% occurring only once. Details on this clonotype: Antigen unknown.

This CDR3 contains 15 residues. From germline, CDR1 is DFQATT and CDR2 SNEGSKA (reference sequence). The trim removed 3 bases at V and 2 bases at J, leaving 3 bases unmatched. It was uncontrolled infection, other autoimmune disease, pregnancy or lactation that excluded patients. This receptor was obtained from a woman aged 55-70 years with Graves' hyperthyroidism. This sequence joins TRBV20-1 and TRBJ2-1; 11 bases are a match to TRBD2. The sequenced material came from blood. CDR3 nucleotides: TGCAGTGCTAGGACTAGCGGGAACCCCTACAATGAGCAGTTCTTC. It yields the protein CSARTSGNPYNEQFF.